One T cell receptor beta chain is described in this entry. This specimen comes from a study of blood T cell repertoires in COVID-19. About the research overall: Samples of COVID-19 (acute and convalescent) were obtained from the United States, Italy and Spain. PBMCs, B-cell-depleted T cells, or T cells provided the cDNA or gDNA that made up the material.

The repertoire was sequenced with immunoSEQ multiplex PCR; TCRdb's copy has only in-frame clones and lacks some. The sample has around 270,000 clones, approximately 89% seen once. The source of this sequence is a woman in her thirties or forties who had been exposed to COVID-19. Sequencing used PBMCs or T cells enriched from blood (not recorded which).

The CDR3 DNA reads as TGTGCCAGCAGCCAAGATCGAACAGCCCGGGGAGGGTATGGCTACACCTTC. It translates to CASSQDRTARGGYGYTF. This chain connects TRBV3-1 (or the pseudogene TRBV3-2) to TRBJ1-2; the D is unclear. This CDR3 has 17 residues. Germline V gene lookup returns CDR1 LGHDT and CDR2 YNNKEL (reference sequence). V was trimmed by 0 bases and J by 5 bases, leaving 19 bases between them.